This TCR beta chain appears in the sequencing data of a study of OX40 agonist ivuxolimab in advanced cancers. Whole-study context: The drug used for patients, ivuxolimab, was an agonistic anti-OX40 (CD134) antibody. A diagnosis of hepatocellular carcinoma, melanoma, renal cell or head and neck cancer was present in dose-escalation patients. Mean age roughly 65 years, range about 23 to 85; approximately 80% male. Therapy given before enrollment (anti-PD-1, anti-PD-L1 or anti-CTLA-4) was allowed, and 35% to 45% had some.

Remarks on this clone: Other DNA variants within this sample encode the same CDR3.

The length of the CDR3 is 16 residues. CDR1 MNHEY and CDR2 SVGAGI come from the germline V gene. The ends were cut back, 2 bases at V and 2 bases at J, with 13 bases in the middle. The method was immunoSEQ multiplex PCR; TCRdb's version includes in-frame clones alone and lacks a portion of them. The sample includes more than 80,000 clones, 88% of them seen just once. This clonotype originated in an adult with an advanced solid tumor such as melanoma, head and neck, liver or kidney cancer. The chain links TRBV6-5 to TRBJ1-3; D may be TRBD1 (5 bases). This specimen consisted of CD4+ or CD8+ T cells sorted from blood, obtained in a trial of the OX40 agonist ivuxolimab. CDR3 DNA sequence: TGTGCCAGCAGTTACACCCGAGAAGGGGCTGGAAACACCATATATTTT. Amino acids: CASSYTREGAGNTIYF.